This T cell receptor (beta chain) was observed in a study of blood T cell repertoires in COVID-19. The CDR3 extends over 14 amino acids. CDR1 and CDR2 from the germline V gene are SGHTA and FQGNSA. Trimming removed 5 bases at V and 3 bases at J, with 13 bases between. Profiling relied on immunoSEQ multiplex PCR, and the TCRdb table lists in-frame clones only, not all of them. Here the sample spans around 300,000 clones, around nine tenths being singletons. This receptor was identified in a woman in her forties who had recovered from COVID-19. The V call is TRBV7-2, the J call TRBJ1-2; weak D call: TRBD1 (6 bases). The sequenced material came from PBMCs or T cells enriched from blood (not recorded which). The CDR3 DNA reads TGTGCCAGCAGCGCCCGGACAGAGGACTATGGCTACACCTTC. Its translation: CASSARTEDYGYTF.